The rows below give T cell receptor beta chains drawn from one sample of a study of blood T cell repertoires in COVID-19. The table came from immunoSEQ multiplex PCR; TCRdb's copy has only in-frame clones and leaves some out. The table shows around 270,000 clones, with approximately 88% occurring only once. Source material: PBMCs or T cells enriched from blood (not recorded which). The origin of the receptors is a woman in her forties who had been exposed to COVID-19. The CDR3 runs from the conserved cysteine through the conserved F or W. The D gene is left open where the match is weak. Clone size is not always given. Where it is, it says once, few, many or a class for expanded clones.

D gene	clone size	V gene	J gene	CDR3 DNA	CDR3 protein
-	-	TRBV7-2	TRBJ1-5	TGTGCCAGCAGCCCGGGACACGGGTATCAGCCCCAGCATTTT	CASSPGHGYQPQHF
TRBD1	many	TRBV28	TRBJ1-2	TGTGCCAGCAGTCCGACAGGGGGCAATGGCTACACCTTC	CASSPTGGNGYTF
-	-	TRBV7-6	TRBJ2-1	TGTGCCAGCAGCCCTCTACCCCCCCCCTCCTACAATGAGCAGTTCTTC	CASSPLPPPSYNEQFF
TRBD2	once	TRBV6-1	TRBJ2-3	TGTGCCAGCATTGAAGCGGGGGGAGTTACAGATACGCAGTATTTT	CASIEAGGVTDTQYF
TRBD1	-	TRBV18	TRBJ1-4	TGTGCCAGCTCACCGATGGACAGGGGGCTTCGGATGACTAATGAAAAACTGTTTTTT	CASSPMDRGLRMTNEKLFF
TRBD1	-	TRBV5-4	TRBJ1-4	TGTGCCAGCAGCTCGAGGACAGGGGAAAATGAAAAACTGTTTTTT	CASSSRTGENEKLFF
-	-	TRBV7-8	TRBJ1-2	TGTGCCAGCAGCTTTAACCTGCGGGGCTACACCTTC	CASSFNLRGYTF
TRBD2	-	TRBV15	TRBJ2-1	TGTGCCACCAGCAGAGCGAGCGGGGGAACCTACAATGAGCAGTTCTTC	CATSRASGGTYNEQFF
-	-	TRBV4-3	TRBJ2-3	TGCGCCAGCAGCCAGTACCCCGGGACTCAGCCCTATTTT	CASSQYPGTQPYF
TRBD1	few	TRBV5-1	TRBJ1-2	TGCGCCAGCAGCTTGGCCACCGGGACAGGGGGCTATGGCTACACCTTC	CASSLATGTGGYGYTF
TRBD2	-	TRBV30	TRBJ2-1	TGTGCCTGGGATAGGAACGAGCGGGGGATCTACAATGAGCAGTTCTTC	CAWDRNERGIYNEQFF
-	-	TRBV28	TRBJ1-1	TGTGCCAGCAGTTTAGCGGGGCCCGGGGCTTTCTTT	CASSLAGPGAFF
TRBD1	-	TRBV12-3/TRBV12-4	TRBJ1-1	TGTGCCAGCAGTACCGACAGGGGGACTGAAGCTTTCTTT	CASSTDRGTEAFF
TRBD2	-	TRBV7-2	TRBJ2-1	TGTGCCAGCAGCCCAGGAAGTAGCGGGAGCGATGAGCAGTTCTTC	CASSPGSSGSDEQFF
-	-	TRBV15	TRBJ2-5	TGTGCCACCGGGTACAGGGGAGGTTCGCAGACCCAGTACTTC	CATGYRGGSQTQYF
TRBD2	-	TRBV29-1	TRBJ2-3	TGCAGCGTTGAATGGTCGGGGGGGCCCACAGATACGCAGTATTTT	CSVEWSGGPTDTQYF
TRBD1	-	TRBV7-2	TRBJ2-3	TGTGCCAGCAGCCAACAGACAGGGGGGGGAGATACGCAGTATTTT	CASSQQTGGGDTQYF
-	-	TRBV7-2	TRBJ2-5	TGTGCCAGCAGCTTAGCGAGGCGCGCAGAGACCCAGTACTTC	CASSLARRAETQYF
TRBD2	once	TRBV28	TRBJ2-1	TGTGCCAGCAGTTCCGCTAGCGGGAATCATAATGAGCAGTTCTTC	CASSSASGNHNEQFF
-	once	TRBV28	TRBJ2-6	TGTGCCAGCAGTTCACCCACGGTTGAGGTTTATAACTCTGGGGCCAACGTCCTGACTTTC	CASSSPTVEVYNSGANVLTF
-	-	TRBV10-3	TRBJ1-1	TGTGCCATCAGTGAGTCCGGGATGGGAGCTTTCTTT	CAISESGMGAFF
-	-	TRBV6-2/TRBV6-3	TRBJ2-3	TGTGCCAGCAGTTACGGTCCCACGGGGACAGATACGCAGTATTTT	CASSYGPTGTDTQYF
TRBD1	-	TRBV7-2	TRBJ2-1	TGTGCCAGCAGGCCGGAGACAGGGGGATCGGACAATGAGCAGTTCTTC	CASRPETGGSDNEQFF
-	-	TRBV19	TRBJ2-1	TGTGCCAGTAGTATAGATTCAGGTGATGAGCAGTTCTTC	CASSIDSGDEQFF
-	-	TRBV4-2	TRBJ2-2	TGTGCCAGCAGCGGACTAGGGGGGGCCGGGGAGCTGTTTTTT	CASSGLGGAGELFF
-	-	TRBV2	TRBJ1-2	TGTGCCAGCAGGAGGGGGGGCGGCTACACCTTC	CASRRGGGYTF
-	-	TRBV4-2	TRBJ1-3	TGTGCCAGCAGCCAATTGCGGACAGTGAACTCTGGAAACACCATATATTTT	CASSQLRTVNSGNTIYF
-	-	TRBV24-1	TRBJ2-5	TGTGCCACCAGGGGCGGGGTTCAAGAGACCCAGTACTTC	CATRGGVQETQYF
TRBD1	-	TRBV7-2	TRBJ1-1	TGTGCCAGCAGCCAACAGGGGGCTTATACTGAAGCTTTCTTT	CASSQQGAYTEAFF
TRBD2	once	TRBV7-9	TRBJ2-5	TGTGCCAGCAGCCAGACGGGAGGAGAGACCCAGTACTTC	CASSQTGGETQYF
TRBD1	-	TRBV5-4	TRBJ2-5	TGTGCCAGCAAAAGGGACAGGGGGCAAGAGACCCAGTACTTC	CASKRDRGQETQYF
TRBD1	-	TRBV5-1	TRBJ2-7	TGCGCCAGCAGCTTGGGTGGACAGGGAGTCTACGAGCAGTACTTC	CASSLGGQGVYEQYF
-	few	TRBV5-4	TRBJ1-6	TGTGCCAGCAGCTTGGGACAGAATAATTCACCCCTCCACTTT	CASSLGQNNSPLHF
TRBD1	-	TRBV5-6	TRBJ2-4	TGTGCCAGCAGCCAGACAGGGGGGGCCAAAAACATTCAGTACTTC	CASSQTGGAKNIQYF
-	-	TRBV28	TRBJ1-2	TGTGCCAGCAGTCTGGTAGGGGGAGGCTACACCTTC	CASSLVGGGYTF
TRBD2	-	TRBV5-1	TRBJ2-3	TGCGCCAGCAGCTTGAGCGGGACCACAGATACGCAGTATTTT	CASSLSGTTDTQYF
-	-	TRBV28	TRBJ2-1	TGTGCCAGCAGTTTAGTCAATTTAGACAATGAGCAGTTCTTC	CASSLVNLDNEQFF